This TCR beta chain emerged from a study of T cell responses to AZD1222 COVID-19 vaccine. Using immunoSEQ multiplex PCR, the repertoire was profiled, and TCRdb retains in-frame clones only, with some absent. The table has about 120,000 clones, around 86% seen once. Germline V gene lookup returns CDR1 SGHTA and CDR2 FQGNSA. CDR3 length: 13 residues. V was trimmed by 6 bases and J by 3 bases, leaving 12 bases between them. This receptor was taken from an adult who received the AZD1222 COVID-19 vaccine. The V gene is TRBV7-2, the J gene TRBJ2-7; D ambiguous. Sequenced material: peripheral blood, taken 28 days after the second AZD1222 dose. The CDR3 region is CASSFSRGYEQYF. The CDR3 nucleotides read TGTGCCAGCAGTTTCTCTAGAGGCTACGAGCAGTACTTC.